This TCR beta chain was sequenced for a study of blood T cell repertoires in COVID-19 (dated by TCRdb to the early 2020s). At the level of the whole study: The collaborator samples originated in the United States, Italy and Spain and spanned the acute and convalescent phases of COVID-19. The prospective study material was composed of cDNA or gDNA derived from T cells, B-cell-depleted T cells, or PBMCs. Deeply sampled blood TCRbeta repertoires from subjects exposed to, actively infected with, or recovered from COVID-19 were included in the dataset. The repertoires were released in a freely available public database intended as a resource for research on the immune response to SARS-CoV-2. Samples were obtained from the ongoing ImmuneRACE study (first 160 participants) and from 1,254 subjects provided by 6 global collaborators. A de-identified subject ID, COVID-19 status, age in years and sex were almost always included in the sample metadata. Where available, HLA class I and class II types were taken from metadata supplied by the sample provider and were not determined by assay-based typing. Findings and caveats that apply to the study as a whole: The amount of clinical and demographic metadata varied by source and participant and was provided uncurated.

TCRbeta CDR3 regions were amplified from genomic DNA using the immunoSEQ Assay, a bias-controlled multiplex PCR. The authors' pipeline ran thus. Nucleated cell counts per sample were estimated from amplification of reference gene primers within the assay. To quantify the absolute abundance of each unique TCRbeta CDR3 rearrangement, sequence reads were collapsed and filtered. For each sample, productive Simpson clonality was calculated as the square root of Simpson's diversity index across productive rearrangements. TCRdb took this table from immuneACCESS and kept in-frame rearrangements with V and J called. Such tables lack part of the clones; where checked against another copy, unresolved V genes explain under half of the gap, and the rest is unexplained. Clone size and the V and J calls come from that table; the DNA yielded D and trimming. Present in this sample are tens of thousands of clones, 70% to 85% of which were seen just once. The ten largest clones add up to roughly 12% of the sample.

Each collaborating institution followed its own protocols to collect whole blood in K2EDTA tubes. For TCRbeta analysis, collaborators shipped samples in one of three forms: frozen whole blood, isolated PBMCs, or DNA extracted from either of those sample types. As concerns this clone: What antigen it recognizes has not been identified. No base-level quality is on record; no much larger clone is a single base apart.

V is shortened by 2 bases, J by 5 bases, and the region joining them spans 3 bases. The CDR3 runs 12 residues from the cysteine to the phenylalanine. The DNA shown is the 36-base CDR3, in frame from base 1. Looking up the germline V gene yields CDR1 KGHDR and CDR2 SFDVKD. Sequencing was carried out using peripheral blood. Rearrangement joined TRBV24-1 to TRBJ1-5, with the D gene not clear enough to name. The receptor comes from an elderly man with acute or convalescent COVID-19. The nucleotide sequence reads TGTGCCACCAGTGATTCTGATCAGCCCCAGCATTTT. Translated, it reads CATSDSDQPQHF.